The 20 T cell receptor beta chains given below trace back to one sample, sequenced in a study of control samples from healthy donors and cancer patients. Libraries were prepared by immunoSEQ multiplex PCR; TCRdb keeps only in-frame clonotypes and omits some of them. The sample yields roughly 120,000 clones, about 95% seen once. The sample was blood. These receptors were obtained from a man younger than 40 in good health.

This clone was seen only a few times. The DNA for the CDR3 is TGTGCCAGCATGCTAACGGGGAGAAAGGGTTCACCCCTCCACTTT. This codes for CASMLTGRKGSPLHF. The V call is TRBV6-5, the J call TRBJ1-6; D is unclear. Trimming left V 7 bases short and J 9 bases short, with 19 bases between. This CDR3 comprises 15 residues. Germline CDR1 reads MNHEY; CDR2 reads SVGAGI.

The chain carries TRBV30 and TRBJ1-5; perhaps TRBD1 as D (6 bases). The V gene's germline CDR1 is GTSNPN and CDR2 SVGIG (reference sequence). CDR3 length: 15 amino acids. V was trimmed by 0 bases and J by 1 base, leaving 10 bases between them. The CDR3 DNA sequence: TGTGCCTGGAGTGTAGGTACAGGGAGCAATCAGCCCCAGCATTTT. This encodes CAWSVGTGSNQPQHF.

The chain employs TRBV30 and TRBJ1-1, with unresolved D. The V and J ends lost 2 bases and 3 bases respectively, with 7 bases between them. The CDR3 contains 12 residues. The germline V gene has CDR1 GTSNPN and CDR2 SVGIG (reference sequence). The CDR3 loop is CAWSPSDTEAFF. The CDR3 nucleotides are TGTGCCTGGAGTCCCTCCGACACTGAAGCTTTCTTT.

The chain has TRBV4-1 and TRBJ2-7; D is tentatively TRBD1 or TRBD2 (6 bases each). Per germline, CDR1 MGHRA and CDR2 YSYEKL. V gave up 4 bases and J gave up 3 bases, with 13 bases separating them. This CDR3 has 14 amino acids. CDR3 DNA: TGCGCCAGCAGCCCGAACGGGGGCCTCTACGAGCAGTACTTC. The encoded protein is CASSPNGGLYEQYF.

The chain links TRBV18 to TRBJ1-4, with 10 positions matching TRBD1. The length of the CDR3 is 14 residues. Germline V gene sequence: CDR1 KGHSH, CDR2 LQKENI. The V gene end was trimmed by 6 bases and the J gene end by 8 bases; junction bases not matched to a gene: 6. CDR3 sequence: CASSPGQGEEKLFF. As DNA, the CDR3 is TGTGCCAGCTCGCCCGGACAGGGGGAGGAAAAACTGTTTTTT.

The rearrangement uses TRBV27 and TRBJ2-2, with 9 nucleotides matching TRBD1. The CDR3 has 15 amino acids. V shed 8 bases, J shed 5 bases, and the junction held 9 bases outside the gene matches. CDR1 MNHEY and CDR2 SMNVEV come from the germline V gene (reference sequence). CDR3 region: CASGTGTGWTGELFF. CDR3 DNA sequence: TGTGCCAGCGGGACCGGGACAGGGTGGACCGGGGAGCTGTTTTTT.

The V gene is TRBV19, the J gene TRBJ1-2; no firm D call. Germline V gives CDR1 LNHDA, CDR2 SQIVND (reference sequence). V was trimmed by 5 bases and J by 3 bases, leaving 7 bases between them. The CDR3 spans 12 residues. CDR3 nucleotide sequence: TGTGCCAGTAGTGGTGACTACTATGGCTACACCTTC. Translation gives CASSGDYYGYTF.

The rearrangement joins TRBV5-1 to TRBJ2-1; the D is unclear. CDR1 and CDR2 from the germline V gene are SGHRS and YFSETQ. V lost 1 base and J lost 9, with 5 bases in between. This CDR3 is 11 amino acids long. CDR3: CASSLTLEQFF. CDR3 sequence (DNA): TGCGCCAGCAGCTTGACTCTTGAGCAGTTCTTC.

This chain joins TRBV11-1 and TRBJ2-2; D call uncertain. The V gene lost 1 base and the J gene lost 2 bases, with 8 bases spanning the gap. The CDR3 extends over 15 amino acids. The germline gives CDR1 SGHAT, CDR2 FQDESV (reference sequence). CDR3 DNA: TGTGCCAGCAGCTTAGAGAGTGCAAACACCGGGGAGCTGTTTTTT. Its protein is CASSLESANTGELFF.

CDR3 in amino acids: CASSPKATDYEAFF. CDR3 nucleotides: TGTGCCAGCTCACCAAAAGCGACAGACTATGAAGCTTTCTTT. The chain employs TRBV18 and TRBJ1-1, with a possible D match to TRBD1 (5 bases). Trimming stripped 2 bases from V and 7 bases from J, with 14 bases between. CDR1 and CDR2 from the germline V gene are KGHSH and LQKENI. The CDR3 is made up of 14 amino acids.

The chain employs TRBV6-2 or TRBV6-3 and TRBJ2-2; possibly TRBD2 for D (5 bases). Germline V gene sequence: CDR1 MNHEY, CDR2 SVGEGT. This CDR3 comprises 16 residues. The V end lost 0 bases, the J end lost 1 base, and 9 bases lay between the germline ends. The CDR3 nucleotides are TGTGCCAGCAGTTACTCGACCGGGAAGAACACCGGGGAGCTGTTTTTT. Its translation is CASSYSTGKNTGELFF.

The chain uses TRBV30 and TRBJ2-3; D is undetermined. The germline V gene has CDR1 GTSNPN and CDR2 SVGIG (reference sequence). Trimming stripped 1 base from V and 12 bases from J, with 8 bases between. CDR3 length: 10 amino acids. In nucleotides, the CDR3 is TGTGCCTGGAGTGGGGTACAACAGTATTTT. It specifies CAWSGVQQYF.

The J gene is TRBJ2-1, the V gene TRBV29-1; a possible D gene is TRBD1 (5 bases). The CDR3 is made up of 13 amino acids. Germline assignment: CDR1 SQVTM and CDR2 ANQGSEA. Trimming pared 4 bases from V and 0 bases from J, leaving 7 bases between. CDR3 coding DNA: TGCAGCGTTGTAGGGGACTCCTACAATGAGCAGTTCTTC. Translation: CSVVGDSYNEQFF.

CDR3 bases: TGTGCCAGCCGCAGGGGGCGGGTGAACACCGGGGAGCTGTTTTTT. Its protein product is CASRRGRVNTGELFF. The genes are TRBV25-1 and TRBJ2-2, with 8 bases fitting TRBD1. The CDR3 totals 15 residues. The V segment lost 8 bases and the J segment 1 base; nucleotides outside the gene matches: 6. Germline CDR1 and CDR2: MGHDK and SYGVNS.

This chain uses TRBV28 with TRBJ1-2, with 9 bases identical to TRBD1. Germline trimming cut 7 bases from V and 4 bases from J; bases unmatched to any gene: 10. Germline CDR1 reads MDHEN; CDR2 reads SYDVKM. The CDR3 loop spans 15 amino acids. DNA of the CDR3: TGTGCCAGCATCCCCTCCGGGACAGGGATCTATGGCTACACCTTC. This encodes CASIPSGTGIYGYTF.

This chain joins TRBV7-2 and TRBJ1-5, with D hard to call. V was trimmed by 3 bases and J by 0 bases, leaving 6 bases between them. This CDR3 has 14 residues. CDR1 and CDR2 (germline): SGHTA, FQGNSA. CDR3 in amino acids: CASSFFDSNQPQHF. CDR3 DNA sequence: TGTGCCAGCAGCTTTTTTGATAGCAATCAGCCCCAGCATTTT.

This clone was detected only a few times. V is TRBV27 and J is TRBJ2-3, with 7 bases aligning to TRBD2. CDR1 MNHEY and CDR2 SMNVEV come from the germline V gene (reference sequence). The CDR3 spans 16 residues. Trimming cost V 8 bases and J 0 bases; bases outside gene matches: 11. The CDR3 loop reads CASGRRREGSTDTQYF. CDR3 nucleotide sequence: TGTGCCAGCGGGAGGCGGAGGGAGGGTAGCACAGATACGCAGTATTTT.

The V call is TRBV5-5, the J call TRBJ2-7; the D gene is possibly TRBD2 (7 bases). The CDR3 covers 14 residues. CDR1 and CDR2 from the germline V gene are SGHKS and YYEKEE (reference sequence). Trimming left V 1 base short and J 6 bases short, with 14 bases between. CDR3 in amino acids: CASSLTPAGAEQYF. CDR3 bases: TGTGCCAGCAGCTTGACCCCTGCGGGGGCCGAGCAGTACTTC.

The chain couples TRBV27 to TRBJ1-5; TRBD1 agrees at 10 bases. Trimming at V came to 5 bases and at J to 4 bases, leaving 11 bases not matched to a gene. Per germline, CDR1 MNHEY and CDR2 SMNVEV (reference sequence). This CDR3 contains 17 residues. This chain's CDR3 is CASSGRQGAGGNQPQHF. CDR3 DNA sequence: TGTGCCAGCAGTGGAAGACAGGGGGCGGGGGGGAATCAGCCCCAGCATTTT.

This sequence joins TRBV30 and TRBJ1-4; TRBD1 is a possible D gene (5 bases). This CDR3 spans 14 amino acids. Germline loops: CDR1 GTSNPN, CDR2 SVGIG (reference sequence). The V gene lost 2 bases and the J gene lost 11 bases, with 18 bases spanning the gap. The CDR3 region has the DNA TGTGCCTGGAGTCTAGGTGGGGTTGGGGGGAAACTGTTTTTT. Amino acids: CAWSLGGVGGKLFF. The full variable domain, its missing parts supplied by reference TRBV30 and TRBJ1-4, is SQTIHQWPATLVQPVGSPLSLECTVEGTSNPNLYWYRQAAGRGLQLLFYSVGIGQISSEVPQNLSASRPQDRQFILSSKKLLLSDSGFYLCAWSLGGVGGKLFFGSGTQLSVL.